A selection of T cell receptor beta chains follows, all from one sample in a study of persistence of HIV-infected CD4 T cells. These receptors' targets are unknown. Sequenced by immunoSEQ multiplex PCR; TCRdb stores in-frame clones only, minus some. In the table there are over 30,000 clones, more than 75% of which are singletons. The specimen was CD4+ T cells sorted from PBMCs after roughly 18-hour stimulation, collected from a patient who received antiretroviral therapy. These receptors were collected from an adult woman with HIV who was CMV-seropositive. Both conserved end residues are part of each CDR3. D genes are given only for firm matches. Where a row states a size, it is once, few, many or the class of an expanded clone; other rows omit it.

D gene | J gene | V gene | clone size | CDR3 protein | CDR3 DNA
TRBD2 | TRBJ2-7 | TRBV3-1/TRBV3-2 | - | CASSSSGSRYEQYF | TGTGCCAGCAGTTCGAGCGGGAGTCGGTACGAGCAGTACTTC
- | TRBJ1-2 | TRBV6-5 | - | CASSKSVSGSYGYTF | TGTGCCAGCAGTAAATCGGTGTCAGGATCCTATGGCTACACCTTC
TRBD1 | TRBJ2-7 | TRBV11-1 | - | CASSPRTGNYEQYF | TGTGCCAGCAGCCCGAGGACAGGAAATTACGAGCAGTACTTC
TRBD1 | TRBJ2-3 | TRBV7-2 | - | CASQGQARDTQYF | TGTGCCAGCCAGGGACAGGCTCGAGATACGCAGTATTTT
- | TRBJ2-4 | TRBV10-1 | - | CASSHREAKNIQYF | TGCGCCAGCTCCCACCGGGAGGCCAAAAACATTCAGTACTTC
TRBD2 | TRBJ2-2 | TRBV20-1 | - | CSASKPSGGANTGELFF | TGCAGTGCTAGTAAGCCTAGCGGGGGGGCGAACACCGGGGAGCTGTTTTTT
- | TRBJ2-1 | TRBV7-9 | - | CASSRGTGTYNEQFF | TGTGCCAGCAGCCGAGGGACCGGTACCTACAATGAGCAGTTCTTC
- | TRBJ1-2 | TRBV27 | - | CASSSSGTFYGYTF | TGTGCCAGCAGTTCCTCCGGGACCTTCTATGGCTACACCTTC
- | TRBJ1-5 | TRBV19 | - | CASSQAPSFQPQHF | TGTGCCAGTAGTCAGGCCCCCTCATTTCAGCCCCAGCATTTT
- | TRBJ2-7 | TRBV5-4 | - | CASSPTGPSYEQYF | TGTGCCAGCAGCCCGACAGGCCCCTCCTACGAGCAGTACTTC
TRBD1 | TRBJ1-2 | TRBV3-1/TRBV3-2 | - | CASSPLTGTGDTYGYTF | TGTGCCAGCAGTCCGCTCACCGGGACAGGAGACACTTATGGCTACACCTTC
TRBD2 | TRBJ2-1 | TRBV28 | - | CASSFIGLTSGDNEQFF | TGTGCCAGCAGTTTTATAGGGTTGACTAGCGGGGACAATGAGCAGTTCTTC
- | TRBJ2-1 | TRBV18 | once | CASSLSVNEQFF | TGTGCCAGCTCACTATCGGTCAATGAGCAGTTCTTC
- | TRBJ1-2 | TRBV2 | - | CASTRTGRGGYGYTF | TGTGCCTCAACGCGGACGGGGAGAGGGGGCTATGGCTACACCTTC
TRBD1 | TRBJ2-6 | TRBV3-1/TRBV3-2 | - | CASSPGQSSGANVLTF | TGTGCCAGCAGCCCGGGACAGAGCTCTGGGGCCAACGTCCTGACTTTC
TRBD1 | TRBJ1-2 | TRBV7-9 | - | CASSLGTGVGYTF | TGTGCCAGCAGCTTAGGGACAGGGGTTGGCTACACCTTC
- | TRBJ1-2 | TRBV29-1 | - | CSVAGGPNYGYTF | TGCAGCGTTGCGGGGGGGCCCAACTATGGCTACACCTTC
- | TRBJ2-2 | TRBV2 | - | CASRSERETGELFF | TGTGCCAGCAGATCGGAGAGGGAGACCGGGGAGCTGTTTTTT
TRBD1 | TRBJ2-3 | TRBV5-4 | - | CASSGTGETDTQYF | TGTGCCAGCAGCGGGACAGGGGAAACAGATACGCAGTATTTT
- | TRBJ2-3 | TRBV6-5 | - | CASSSQLYSSTDTQYF | TGTGCCAGCAGTTCCCAGTTATATTCTAGCACAGATACGCAGTATTTT
TRBD1 | TRBJ1-5 | TRBV19 | - | CASSMDRDQPQHF | TGTGCCAGTAGTATGGACAGGGATCAGCCCCAGCATTTT
- | TRBJ1-2 | TRBV12-5 | few | CASALGGGYGYTF | TGTGCTAGTGCCCTTGGAGGAGGCTATGGCTACACCTTC
TRBD1 | TRBJ1-1 | TRBV6-5 | - | CASRPGQGRIAEAFF | TGTGCCAGCAGGCCGGGACAGGGGCGTATCGCTGAAGCTTTCTTT
TRBD1 | TRBJ1-6 | TRBV28 | - | CASRKRTGTSSYNSPLHF | TGTGCCAGCAGGAAACGGACAGGGACCAGCTCCTATAATTCACCCCTCCACTTT
TRBD2 | TRBJ2-1 | TRBV5-1 | - | CASSLTARAAGASNEQFF | TGCGCCAGCAGCTTGACCGCACGGGCAGCGGGGGCTTCTAATGAGCAGTTCTTC
- | TRBJ2-1 | TRBV6-4 | - | CASSEWWGANEQFF | TGTGCCAGCAGTGAGTGGTGGGGGGCCAATGAGCAGTTCTTC
- | TRBJ1-3 | TRBV28 | few | CASSLLRLSSGNTIYF | TGTGCCAGCAGTTTATTAAGGCTAAGCTCTGGAAACACCATATATTTT
- | TRBJ2-1 | TRBV5-4 | - | CASSFGTPSYNEQFF | TGTGCCAGCAGCTTCGGCACCCCCTCCTACAATGAGCAGTTCTTC
- | TRBJ1-1 | TRBV2 | - | CASSDTGRAGTEAFF | TGTGCCAGCAGCGATACCGGGAGGGCGGGAACTGAAGCTTTCTTT